This entry lists 16 T cell receptor beta chains sequenced from one sample in a study of beta chain features in type 1 diabetes. Since all of the isolated RNA was reverse transcribed, expressed TCRB transcripts were what got sequenced. Method: immunoSEQ multiplex PCR; TCRdb's copy keeps in-frame clones and lacks some. The table records 400,000 to 450,000 clones, more than 11% of them present only once. The sequencing input was naive CD4+ T cells from blood. These receptor sequences come from a man aged 30 to 45 in good health.

This rearrangement joins TRBV4-3 to TRBJ1-1; tentative D call: TRBD1 (6 bases). Trimming removed 5 bases at V and 4 bases at J, with 17 bases between. The germline CDR1 and CDR2 sequences are LGHNA and YSLEER. The CDR3 is 15 amino acids. In DNA, the CDR3 is TGCGCCAGCAGCTATCAGCGCGGGGGGCCCACTGAAGCTTTCTTT. Its translation: CASSYQRGGPTEAFF.

This chain connects TRBV9 to TRBJ2-1, with a tentative D call TRBD2 (5 bases). V was trimmed by 2 bases and J by 5 bases, leaving 8 bases between them. Germline assignment: CDR1 SGDLS and CDR2 YYNGEE. CDR3 size: 13 residues. The CDR3 protein is CASSVDLNNEQFF. CDR3 DNA sequence: TGTGCCAGCAGCGTGGACTTAAACAATGAGCAGTTCTTC.

The chain recombines TRBV7-9 with TRBJ2-7; 8 bases line up with TRBD1. CDR1 is SEHNR, CDR2 FQNEAQ, per germline (reference sequence). The CDR3 contains 16 residues. The V segment lost 5 bases and the J segment 3 bases; nucleotides outside the gene matches: 12. Written as DNA, the CDR3 is TGTGCCAGCAGCCTAGTGGCCGGGACAGGAGGCTACGAGCAGTACTTC. As protein: CASSLVAGTGGYEQYF.

The rearrangement joins TRBV7-2 to TRBJ2-7; no reliable D call. This CDR3 has 14 amino acids. CDR1 and CDR2 (germline): SGHTA, FQGNSA. V gave up 3 bases and J gave up 3 bases, with 12 bases separating them. CDR3: CASSLEGIVYEQYV. Here the CDR3 DNA reads TGTGCCAGCAGCTTGGAAGGGATCGTCTACGAGCAGTACGTC.

The J gene is TRBJ2-5, the V gene TRBV11-3; no firm D call. This CDR3 is built from 14 residues. Trimming took off 1 base at V and 4 bases at J, with 10 bases between the two ends. Germline lookup yields CDR1 SGHNT and CDR2 YENEEA. CDR3 region: CASSLVRLGETQYF. The DNA of the CDR3 is TGTGCCAGCAGCTTAGTCCGCCTAGGAGAGACCCAGTACTTC.

This clone was recorded a few times. This rearrangement joins TRBV11-2 to TRBJ2-1; possibly TRBD2 for D (6 bases). This CDR3 contains 15 residues. V was cut by 1 base and J by 2 bases, with 9 bases left in between. Germline CDR1 SGHAT, CDR2 FQNNGV. The CDR3, as DNA: TGTGCCAGCAGCTTAGTGGGACTGGCCTACAATGAGCAGTTCTTC. It is translated as CASSLVGLAYNEQFF.

V is TRBV9 and J is TRBJ2-1; D uncertain. Between the trimmed V and J ends, which lost 0 bases and 8 bases, there was a span of 9 bases. Germline CDR1 and CDR2: SGDLS and YYNGEE. The CDR3 is 13 amino acids. DNA of the CDR3: TGTGCCAGCAGCGTAGCTGTGAGAGATGAGCAGTTCTTC. It translates to CASSVAVRDEQFF. The full variable domain, completed using reference TRBV9 and TRBJ2-1, is DSGVTQTPKHLITATGQRVTLRCSPRSGDLSVYWYQQSLDQGLQFLIQYYNGEERAKGNILERFSAQQFPDLHSELNLSSLELGDSALYFCASSVAVRDEQFFGPGTRLTVL.

The CDR3 DNA follows: TGTGCCAGCAGCTTGGTAGACAAAGAGACCCAGTACTTC. Its translation: CASSLVDKETQYF. This chain uses TRBV11-3 with TRBJ2-5, with D unclear. Germline-derived CDR1 and CDR2 are SGHNT and YENEEA. The CDR3 contains 13 residues. Trimming took off 3 bases at V and 3 bases at J, with 8 bases between the two ends.

V is TRBV4-1 and J is TRBJ2-2, with a tentative D call TRBD1 (5 bases). Germline CDR1 reads MGHRA; CDR2 reads YSYEKL. The CDR3 has 15 amino acids. Between the trimmed V and J ends, which lost 0 bases and 5 bases, there was a span of 10 bases. CDR3 in DNA: TGCGCCAGCAGCCAAGACAGGGTCGTGACCGGGGAGCTGTTTTTT. It codes for CASSQDRVVTGELFF.

This chain links TRBV4-2 with TRBJ2-1; D perhaps matches TRBD2 (6 bases). CDR1 and CDR2 from the germline V gene are LGHNA and YNFKEQ. The CDR3 contains 17 residues. V lost 0 bases to trimming and J lost 3 bases, with 15 bases between them. The CDR3 coding sequence is TGTGCCAGCAGCCAAGATCTAGTGGGAGGACTCTACAATGAGCAGTTCTTC. This translates into CASSQDLVGGLYNEQFF.

The chain joins TRBV4-1 to TRBJ2-5; D possibly corresponds to TRBD2 (6 bases). The CDR3 runs 15 residues. Germline V CDR1 and CDR2: MGHRA, YSYEKL. Trimming removed 5 bases from V and 4 bases from J, with 17 bases in between. CDR3 sequence (DNA): TGCGCCAGCAGCAAATTCTCCGGGAGAGTAGAGACCCAGTACTTC. It specifies CASSKFSGRVETQYF.

The V and J genes are TRBV7-2 and TRBJ2-7; a possible D gene is TRBD1 (5 bases). CDR1 is SGHTA, CDR2 FQGNSA, per germline. The CDR3 contains 13 residues. V lost 3 bases and J 3 bases, leaving 9 bases between the germline ends. The CDR3 sequence is CASSFDSFYEQYF. The CDR3 region has the DNA TGTGCCAGCAGCTTCGACAGTTTCTACGAGCAGTACTTC.

This clone appeared a few times. The J gene is TRBJ2-5, the V gene TRBV18; possibly TRBD1 or TRBD2 for D (5 bases each). CDR1 is KGHSH, CDR2 LQKENI, per germline. Trimming cost V 2 bases and J 1 base, with 11 bases left between them. This CDR3 is built from 15 residues. For the CDR3, the DNA is TGTGCCAGCTCACCAATAGGGACCCTCCAAGAGACCCAGTACTTC. Translating it yields CASSPIGTLQETQYF.

This chain links TRBV9 with TRBJ2-5; D might be TRBD1 or TRBD2, each matching 5 bases. CDR1 SGDLS and CDR2 YYNGEE come from the germline V gene. The CDR3 spans 14 residues. V shed 3 bases and J shed 8 bases, with 17 bases lying between them. In DNA, the CDR3 is TGTGCCAGCAGCGCATCCGGGGCCGGGGCTACCCAGTACTTC. The encoded protein is CASSASGAGATQYF.

This chain joins TRBV28 and TRBJ2-1, with D tentatively TRBD2 (6 bases). V was cut by 3 bases and J by 7 bases, with 16 bases left in between. CDR1 MDHEN and CDR2 SYDVKM come from the germline V gene. The CDR3 totals 15 residues. This CDR3 is CASSFPTSGSNEQFF. The CDR3 nucleotides are TGTGCCAGCAGTTTCCCGACTAGTGGTAGTAATGAGCAGTTCTTC.

This clone came up a few times. The V gene is TRBV28, the J gene TRBJ2-7; no reliable D call. This CDR3 has 12 residues. Germline CDR1 reads MDHEN; CDR2 reads SYDVKM. Trimming shortened V by 2 bases and J by 3 bases, and 5 bases separated the two germline ends. The CDR3: CASSLMGYEQYV. The CDR3 nucleotides read TGTGCCAGCAGTTTAATGGGCTACGAGCAGTACGTC.